Reported below is one TCR beta chain. TCRdb's copy holds only in-frame clones and misses some; the assay was immunoSEQ multiplex PCR. There are about half a million clones in the sample; less than 90% occur only once, and 6.5% to 9.5% lies in the top ten. The sample originates from a study of blood T cell repertoires in COVID-19. After removal of 3 bases from V and 0 bases from J, the junction contained 4 bases not matched to a gene. Germline V CDR1 and CDR2: MGHRA, YSYEKL. The CDR3 consists of 15 residues. The chain combines TRBV4-1 with TRBJ2-7, with 8 bases matching TRBD2. Sequences were obtained from PBMCs or T cells enriched from blood (not recorded which). The origin of this receptor is a woman aged 60-70 years who had recovered from COVID-19. CDR3 sequence: CASSHNSGGSYEQYV. The DNA for the CDR3 is TGCGCCAGCAGCCATAACAGCGGGGGCTCCTACGAGCAGTACGTC.